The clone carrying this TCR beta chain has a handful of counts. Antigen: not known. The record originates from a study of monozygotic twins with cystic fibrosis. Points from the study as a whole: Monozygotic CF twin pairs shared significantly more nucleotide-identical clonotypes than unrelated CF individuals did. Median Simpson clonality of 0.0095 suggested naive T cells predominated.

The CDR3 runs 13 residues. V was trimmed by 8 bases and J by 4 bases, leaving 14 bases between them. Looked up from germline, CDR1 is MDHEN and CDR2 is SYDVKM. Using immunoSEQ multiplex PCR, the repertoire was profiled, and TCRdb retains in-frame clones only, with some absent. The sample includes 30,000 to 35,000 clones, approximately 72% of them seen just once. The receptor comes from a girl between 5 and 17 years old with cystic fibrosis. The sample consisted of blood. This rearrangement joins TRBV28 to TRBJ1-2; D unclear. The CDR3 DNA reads TGTGCCAGCCGGGCCCCCGGGGTCTATGGCTACACCTTC. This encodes CASRAPGVYGYTF.